This T cell receptor (beta chain) was observed in a study of blood T cell repertoires in COVID-19. CDR3 length equals 14 residues. Germline V gene data show CDR1 as LNHDA and CDR2 as SQIVND (reference sequence). Trimming took off 7 bases at V and 10 bases at J, with 17 bases between the two ends. The protocol was immunoSEQ multiplex PCR, while the TCRdb copy is restricted to in-frame clones and leaves out a portion. The sample has approximately 70,000 clones, roughly 90% seen once; the top ten hold 1% to 1.5%. The chain recombines TRBV19 with TRBJ1-6; possibly TRBD1 for D (5 bases). Sequencing used peripheral blood. The sequence came from a woman in her sixties with acute or convalescent COVID-19. The CDR3 here is CASTIQGAGSPLHF. The DNA of the CDR3 is TGTGCCAGTACCATCCAGGGTGCTGGATCACCCCTCCACTTT.